The clone carrying this T cell receptor beta chain turned up a few times. The antigen is not known. Investigators separated out CD4+ T cells once around nine days of culture had passed. Participants were vaccinated with two doses of either the BNT162b2 or mRNA-1273 vaccine. These data come from a study of vaccination effects on CD4 cells after COVID-19. Turning to the study itself: Viral peptide pool expansion of antigen-specific CD4+ T cells preceded sequencing in the ViraFEST assay.

Study findings and constraints: Vaccine-induced clones in healthy vaccinees cross-reacted with common cold coronaviruses in only 1 of 255 cases.

TCRdb keeps only in-frame clones here, not all; method: immunoSEQ multiplex PCR. The sample has tens of thousands of clones; roughly 73% are singletons. The germline V and J ends were trimmed by 0 bases and 1 base, with 12 bases remaining between them. The CDR3 is made up of 17 amino acids. The germline gives CDR1 KGHSH, CDR2 LQKENI. The sequence came from a human donor who received a COVID-19 vaccine. The specimen was CD4+ T cells from PBMCs cultured without peptide, collected after COVID-19 vaccination. The chain carries TRBV18 and TRBJ2-2; D perhaps matches TRBD1 (5 bases). The CDR3 DNA sequence: TGTGCCAGCTCACCACCGAATACAGGCCTGAACACCGGGGAGCTGTTTTTT. Translation: CASSPPNTGLNTGELFF. The full variable domain, in which reference TRBV18 and TRBJ2-2 provide the parts outside the CDR3, is NAGVMQNPRHLVRRRGQEARLRCSPMKGHSHVYWYRQLPEEGLKFMVYLQKENIIDESGMPKERFSAEFPKEGPSILRIQQVVRGDSAAYFCASSPPNTGLNTGELFFGEGSRLTVL.